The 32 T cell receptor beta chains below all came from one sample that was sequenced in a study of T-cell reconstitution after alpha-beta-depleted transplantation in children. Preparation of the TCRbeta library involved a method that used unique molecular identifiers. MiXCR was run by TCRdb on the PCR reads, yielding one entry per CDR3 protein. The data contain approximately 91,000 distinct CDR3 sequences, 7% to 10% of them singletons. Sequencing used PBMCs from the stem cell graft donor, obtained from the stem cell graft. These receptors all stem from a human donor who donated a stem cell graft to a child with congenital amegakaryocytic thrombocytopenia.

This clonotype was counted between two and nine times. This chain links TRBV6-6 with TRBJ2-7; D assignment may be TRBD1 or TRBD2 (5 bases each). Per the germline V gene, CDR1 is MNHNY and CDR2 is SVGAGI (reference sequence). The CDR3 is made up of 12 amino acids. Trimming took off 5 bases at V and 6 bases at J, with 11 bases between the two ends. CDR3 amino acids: CASSPGTPEQYF. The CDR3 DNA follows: TGTGCCAGCAGTCCCGGGACCCCCGAGCAGTACTTC.

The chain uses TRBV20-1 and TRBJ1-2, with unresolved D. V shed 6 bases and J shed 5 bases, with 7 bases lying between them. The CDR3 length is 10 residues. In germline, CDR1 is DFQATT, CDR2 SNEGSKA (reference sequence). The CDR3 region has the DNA TGCAGTGCCGTCTTATATGGCTACACCTTC. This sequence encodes CSAVLYGYTF.

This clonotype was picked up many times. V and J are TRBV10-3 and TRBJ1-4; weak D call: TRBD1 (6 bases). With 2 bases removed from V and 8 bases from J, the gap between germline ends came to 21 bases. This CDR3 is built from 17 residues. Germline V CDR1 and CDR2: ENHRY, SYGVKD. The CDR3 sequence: CAISERIGGRTTEKLFF. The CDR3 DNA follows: TGTGCCATCAGTGAGCGAATCGGGGGCAGAACGACCGAAAAACTGTTTTTT.

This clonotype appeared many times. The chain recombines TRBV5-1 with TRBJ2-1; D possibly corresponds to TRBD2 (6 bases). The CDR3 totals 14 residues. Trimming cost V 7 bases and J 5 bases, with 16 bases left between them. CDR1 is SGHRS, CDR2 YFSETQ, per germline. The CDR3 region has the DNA TGCGCCAGCGGTACCGGGGGACCTAACAATGAGCAGTTCTTC. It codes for CASGTGGPNNEQFF.

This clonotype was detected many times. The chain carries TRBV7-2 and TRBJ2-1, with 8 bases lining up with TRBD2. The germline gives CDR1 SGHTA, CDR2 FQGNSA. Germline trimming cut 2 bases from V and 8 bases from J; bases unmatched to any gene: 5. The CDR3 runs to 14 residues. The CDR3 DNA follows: TGTGCCAGCAGCTTAAGCGGGAGCTTGGATGAGCAGTTCTTC. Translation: CASSLSGSLDEQFF.

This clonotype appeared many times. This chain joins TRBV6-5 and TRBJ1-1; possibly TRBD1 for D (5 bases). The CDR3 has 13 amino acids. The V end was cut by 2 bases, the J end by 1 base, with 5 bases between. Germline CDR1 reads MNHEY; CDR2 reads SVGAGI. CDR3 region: CASSYGGNTEAFF. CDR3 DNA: TGTGCCAGCAGTTACGGGGGGAACACTGAAGCTTTCTTT.

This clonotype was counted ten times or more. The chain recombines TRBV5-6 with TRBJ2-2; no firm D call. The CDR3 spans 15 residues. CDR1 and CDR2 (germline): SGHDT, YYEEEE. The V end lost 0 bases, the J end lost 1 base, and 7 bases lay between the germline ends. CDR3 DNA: TGTGCCAGCAGCTTGGCCCCGCTGAACACCGGGGAGCTGTTTTTT. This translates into CASSLAPLNTGELFF.

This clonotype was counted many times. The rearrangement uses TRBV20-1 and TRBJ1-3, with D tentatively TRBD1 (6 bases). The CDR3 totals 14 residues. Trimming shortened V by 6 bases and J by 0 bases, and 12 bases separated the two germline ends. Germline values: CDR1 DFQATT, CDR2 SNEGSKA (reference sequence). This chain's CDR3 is CSAVRDNSGNTIYF. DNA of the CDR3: TGCAGTGCCGTCCGGGACAACTCTGGAAACACCATATATTTT.

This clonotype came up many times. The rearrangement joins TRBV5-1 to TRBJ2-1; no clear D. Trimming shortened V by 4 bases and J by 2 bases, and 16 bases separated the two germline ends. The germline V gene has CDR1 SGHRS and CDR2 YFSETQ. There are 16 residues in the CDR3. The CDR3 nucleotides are TGCGCCAGCAGCCTACGGCCCGGGCACACCTACAATGAGCAGTTCTTC. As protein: CASSLRPGHTYNEQFF.

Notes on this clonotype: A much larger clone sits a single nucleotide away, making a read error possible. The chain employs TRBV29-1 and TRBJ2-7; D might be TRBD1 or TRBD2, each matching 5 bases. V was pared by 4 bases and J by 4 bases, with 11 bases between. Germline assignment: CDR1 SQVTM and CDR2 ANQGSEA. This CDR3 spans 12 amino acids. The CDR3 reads CSVGKGEYEQYF. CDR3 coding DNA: TGCAGCGTTGGTAAAGGGGAGTACGAGCAGTACTTC.

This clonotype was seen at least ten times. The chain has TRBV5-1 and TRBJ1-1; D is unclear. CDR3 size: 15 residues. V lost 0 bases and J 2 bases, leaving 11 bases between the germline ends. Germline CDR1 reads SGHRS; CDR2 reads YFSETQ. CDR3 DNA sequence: TGCGCCAGCAGCTTGGCCACAACAGTTAACACTGAAGCTTTCTTT. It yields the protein CASSLATTVNTEAFF.

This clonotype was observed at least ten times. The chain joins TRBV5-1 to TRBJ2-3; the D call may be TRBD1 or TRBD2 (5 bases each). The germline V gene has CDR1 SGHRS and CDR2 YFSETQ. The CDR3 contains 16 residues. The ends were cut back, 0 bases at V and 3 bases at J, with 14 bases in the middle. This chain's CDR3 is CASSLERGEGTDTQYF. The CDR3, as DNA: TGCGCCAGCAGCTTGGAGAGGGGTGAGGGGACAGATACGCAGTATTTT.

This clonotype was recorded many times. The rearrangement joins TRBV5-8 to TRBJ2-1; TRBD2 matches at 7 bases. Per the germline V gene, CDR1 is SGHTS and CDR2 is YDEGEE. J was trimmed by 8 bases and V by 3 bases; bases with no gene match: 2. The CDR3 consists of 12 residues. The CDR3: CASSSAGHEQFF. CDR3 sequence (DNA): TGTGCCAGCAGCTCAGCGGGGCATGAGCAGTTCTTC.

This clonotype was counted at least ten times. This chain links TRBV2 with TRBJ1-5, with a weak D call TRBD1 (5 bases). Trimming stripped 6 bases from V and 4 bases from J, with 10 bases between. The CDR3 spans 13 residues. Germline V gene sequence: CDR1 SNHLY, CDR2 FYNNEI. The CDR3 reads CASSSGLNQPQHF. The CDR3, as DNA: TGTGCCAGCAGCTCGGGACTTAATCAGCCCCAGCATTTT.

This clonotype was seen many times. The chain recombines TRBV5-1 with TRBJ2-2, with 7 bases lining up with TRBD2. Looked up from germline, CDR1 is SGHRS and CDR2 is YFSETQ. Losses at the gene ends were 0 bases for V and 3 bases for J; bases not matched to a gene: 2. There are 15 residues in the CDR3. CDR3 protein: CASSLGTSDTGELFF. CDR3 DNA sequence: TGCGCCAGCAGCTTGGGGACTAGTGACACCGGGGAGCTGTTTTTT.

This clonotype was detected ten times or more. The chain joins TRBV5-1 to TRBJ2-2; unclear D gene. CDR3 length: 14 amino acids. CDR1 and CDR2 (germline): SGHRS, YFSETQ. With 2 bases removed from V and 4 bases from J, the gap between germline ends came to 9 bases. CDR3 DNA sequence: TGCGCCAGCAGCTTAGACACAGTCACCGGGGAGCTGTTTTTT. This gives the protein CASSLDTVTGELFF.

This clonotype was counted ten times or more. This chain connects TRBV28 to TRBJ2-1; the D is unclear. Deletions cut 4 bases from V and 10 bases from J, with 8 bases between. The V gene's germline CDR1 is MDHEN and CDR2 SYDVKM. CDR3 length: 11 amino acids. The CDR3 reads CASSSPYEQFF. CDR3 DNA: TGTGCCAGCAGTTCCCCGTACGAGCAGTTCTTC. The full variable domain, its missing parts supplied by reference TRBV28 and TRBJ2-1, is DVKVTQSSRYLVKRTGEKVFLECVQDMDHENMFWYRQDPGLGLRLIYFSYDVKMKEKGDIPEGYSVSREKKERFSLILESASTNQTSMYLCASSSPYEQFFGPGTRLTVL.

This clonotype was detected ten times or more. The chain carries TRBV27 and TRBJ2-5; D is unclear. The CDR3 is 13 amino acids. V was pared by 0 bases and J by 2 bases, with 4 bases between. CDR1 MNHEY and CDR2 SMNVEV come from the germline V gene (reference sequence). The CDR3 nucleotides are TGTGCCAGCAGTTTATCGGGTCAAGAGACCCAGTACTTC. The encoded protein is CASSLSGQETQYF.

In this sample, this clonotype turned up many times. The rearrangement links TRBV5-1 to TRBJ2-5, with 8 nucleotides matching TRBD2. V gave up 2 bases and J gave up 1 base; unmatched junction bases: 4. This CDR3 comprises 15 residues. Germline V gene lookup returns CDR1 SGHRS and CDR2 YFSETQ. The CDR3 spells CASSLRGGLQETQYF. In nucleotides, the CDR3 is TGCGCCAGCAGCTTACGCGGGGGGCTCCAAGAGACCCAGTACTTC.

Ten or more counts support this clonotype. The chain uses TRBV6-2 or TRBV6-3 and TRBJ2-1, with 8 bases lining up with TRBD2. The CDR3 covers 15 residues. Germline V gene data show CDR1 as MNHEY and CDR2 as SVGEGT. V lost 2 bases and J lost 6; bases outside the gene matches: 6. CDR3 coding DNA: TGTGCCAGCAGTTACGCGCGGGGGGCAATCAATGAGCAGTTCTTC. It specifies CASSYARGAINEQFF.

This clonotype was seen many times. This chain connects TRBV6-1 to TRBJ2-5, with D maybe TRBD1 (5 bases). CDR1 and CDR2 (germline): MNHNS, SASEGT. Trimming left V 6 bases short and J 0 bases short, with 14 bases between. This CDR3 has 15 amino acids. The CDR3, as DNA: TGTGCCAGCAGCGCGAATCAGGGTAACCAAGAGACCCAGTACTTC. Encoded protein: CASSANQGNQETQYF.

The CDR3 DNA reads TGTGCCAGTAGTACTAGGGACAGGGGAAGGAATGAGCAGTTCTTC. It is translated as CASSTRDRGRNEQFF. The chain uses TRBV19 and TRBJ2-1; 10 positions match TRBD1. Unmatched junction bases numbered 7, after V lost 4 bases and J lost 7 bases. The V gene's germline CDR1 is LNHDA and CDR2 SQIVND (reference sequence). The CDR3 loop spans 15 amino acids.

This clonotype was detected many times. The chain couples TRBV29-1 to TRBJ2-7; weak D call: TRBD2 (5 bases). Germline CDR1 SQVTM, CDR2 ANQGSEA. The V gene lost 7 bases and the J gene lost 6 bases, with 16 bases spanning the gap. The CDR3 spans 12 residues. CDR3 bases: TGCAGCGGCCTAGAGGTAGGAGGCGAGCAGTACTTC. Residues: CSGLEVGGEQYF.

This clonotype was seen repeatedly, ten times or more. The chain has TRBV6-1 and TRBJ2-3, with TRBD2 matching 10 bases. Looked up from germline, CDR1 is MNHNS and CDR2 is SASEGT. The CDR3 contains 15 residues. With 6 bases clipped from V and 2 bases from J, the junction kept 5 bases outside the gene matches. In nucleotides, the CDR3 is TGTGCCAGCAGGAGTAGCGGGAGGCTCACAGATACGCAGTATTTT. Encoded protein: CASRSSGRLTDTQYF.

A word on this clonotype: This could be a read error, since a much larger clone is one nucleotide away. The CDR3 coding sequence is TGCAGTGCTAGGGATAGCGGAGAAGCCAAAAACAGTCAGTACTTC. Protein sequence: CSARDSGEAKNSQYF. This chain joins TRBV20-1 and TRBJ2-4, with D possibly being TRBD2 (6 bases). Germline V gene sequence: CDR1 DFQATT, CDR2 SNEGSKA (reference sequence). The CDR3 runs to 15 residues.

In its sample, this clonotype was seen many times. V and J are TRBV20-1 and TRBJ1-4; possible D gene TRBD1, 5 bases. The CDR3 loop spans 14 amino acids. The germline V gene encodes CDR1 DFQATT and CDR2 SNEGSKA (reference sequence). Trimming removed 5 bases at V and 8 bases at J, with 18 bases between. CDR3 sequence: CSAPGDARREKLFF. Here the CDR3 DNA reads TGCAGTGCTCCCGGGGACGCCCGGAGAGAAAAACTGTTTTTT.

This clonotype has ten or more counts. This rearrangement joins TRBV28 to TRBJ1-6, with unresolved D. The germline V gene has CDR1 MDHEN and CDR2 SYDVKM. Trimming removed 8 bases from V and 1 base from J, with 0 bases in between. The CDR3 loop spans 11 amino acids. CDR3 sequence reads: CASSYNSPLHF. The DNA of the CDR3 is TGTGCCAGCTCCTATAATTCACCCCTCCACTTT. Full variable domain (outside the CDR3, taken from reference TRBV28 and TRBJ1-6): DVKVTQSSRYLVKRTGEKVFLECVQDMDHENMFWYRQDPGLGLRLIYFSYDVKMKEKGDIPEGYSVSREKKERFSLILESASTNQTSMYLCASSYNSPLHFGNGTRLTVT.

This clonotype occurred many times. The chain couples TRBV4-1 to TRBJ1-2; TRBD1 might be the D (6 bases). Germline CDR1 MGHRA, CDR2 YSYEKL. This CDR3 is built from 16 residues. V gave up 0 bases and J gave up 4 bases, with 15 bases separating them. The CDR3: CASSQEAGALSYGYTF. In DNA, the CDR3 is TGCGCCAGCAGCCAAGAGGCAGGGGCCCTATCCTATGGCTACACCTTC.

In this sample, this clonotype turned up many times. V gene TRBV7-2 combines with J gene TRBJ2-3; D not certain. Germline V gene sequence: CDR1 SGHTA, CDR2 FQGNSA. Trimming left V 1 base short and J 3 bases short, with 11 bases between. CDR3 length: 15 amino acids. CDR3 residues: CASSLVRRQTDTQYF. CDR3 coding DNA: TGTGCCAGCAGCTTAGTAAGAAGGCAGACAGATACGCAGTATTTT.

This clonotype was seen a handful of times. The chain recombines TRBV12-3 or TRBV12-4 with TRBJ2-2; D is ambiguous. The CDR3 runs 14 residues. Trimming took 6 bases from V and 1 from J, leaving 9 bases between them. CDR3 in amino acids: CASRTFQNTGELFF. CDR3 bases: TGTGCCAGCAGAACTTTCCAGAACACCGGGGAGCTGTTTTTT.

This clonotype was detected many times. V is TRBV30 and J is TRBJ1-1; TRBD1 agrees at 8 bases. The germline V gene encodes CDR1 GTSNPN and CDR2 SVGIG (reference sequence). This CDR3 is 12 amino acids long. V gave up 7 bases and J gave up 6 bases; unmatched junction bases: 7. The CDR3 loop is CASQGAGAEAFF. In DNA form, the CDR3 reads TGTGCCTCCCAGGGGGCCGGCGCTGAAGCTTTCTTT.

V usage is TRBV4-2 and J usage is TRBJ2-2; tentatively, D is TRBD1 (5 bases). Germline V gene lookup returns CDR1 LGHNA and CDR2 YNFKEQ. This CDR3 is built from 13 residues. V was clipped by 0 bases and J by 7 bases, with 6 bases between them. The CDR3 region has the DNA TGTGCCAGCAGCCAAGACCAGGGCGGGGAGCTGTTTTTT. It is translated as CASSQDQGGELFF.